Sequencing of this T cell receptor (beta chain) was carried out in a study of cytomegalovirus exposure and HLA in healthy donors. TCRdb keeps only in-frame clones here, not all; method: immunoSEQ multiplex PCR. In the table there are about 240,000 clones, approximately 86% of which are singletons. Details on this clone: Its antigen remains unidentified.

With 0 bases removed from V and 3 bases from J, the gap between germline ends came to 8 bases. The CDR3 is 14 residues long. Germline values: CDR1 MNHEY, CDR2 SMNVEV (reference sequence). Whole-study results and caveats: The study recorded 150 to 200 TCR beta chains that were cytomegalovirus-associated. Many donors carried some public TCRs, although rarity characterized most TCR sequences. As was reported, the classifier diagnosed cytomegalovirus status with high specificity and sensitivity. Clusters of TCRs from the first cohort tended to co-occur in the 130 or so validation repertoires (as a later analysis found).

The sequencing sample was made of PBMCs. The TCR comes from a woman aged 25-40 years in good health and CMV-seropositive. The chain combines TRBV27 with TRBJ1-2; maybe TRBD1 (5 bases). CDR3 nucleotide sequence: TGTGCCAGCAGTTTATCAGGGGCCCACTATGGCTACACCTTC. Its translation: CASSLSGAHYGYTF.